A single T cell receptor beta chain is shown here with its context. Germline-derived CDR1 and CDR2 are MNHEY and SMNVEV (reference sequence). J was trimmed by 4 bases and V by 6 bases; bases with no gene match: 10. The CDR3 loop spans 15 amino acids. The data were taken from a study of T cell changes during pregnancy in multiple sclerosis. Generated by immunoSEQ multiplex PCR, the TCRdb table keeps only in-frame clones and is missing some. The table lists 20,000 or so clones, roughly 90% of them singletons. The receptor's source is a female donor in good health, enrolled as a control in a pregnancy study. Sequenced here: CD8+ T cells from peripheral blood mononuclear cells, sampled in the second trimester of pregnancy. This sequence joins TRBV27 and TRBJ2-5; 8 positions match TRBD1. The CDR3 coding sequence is TGTGCCAGCAGATTACAGGGGGGTCGAGGAGAGACCCAGTACTTC. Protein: CASRLQGGRGETQYF.